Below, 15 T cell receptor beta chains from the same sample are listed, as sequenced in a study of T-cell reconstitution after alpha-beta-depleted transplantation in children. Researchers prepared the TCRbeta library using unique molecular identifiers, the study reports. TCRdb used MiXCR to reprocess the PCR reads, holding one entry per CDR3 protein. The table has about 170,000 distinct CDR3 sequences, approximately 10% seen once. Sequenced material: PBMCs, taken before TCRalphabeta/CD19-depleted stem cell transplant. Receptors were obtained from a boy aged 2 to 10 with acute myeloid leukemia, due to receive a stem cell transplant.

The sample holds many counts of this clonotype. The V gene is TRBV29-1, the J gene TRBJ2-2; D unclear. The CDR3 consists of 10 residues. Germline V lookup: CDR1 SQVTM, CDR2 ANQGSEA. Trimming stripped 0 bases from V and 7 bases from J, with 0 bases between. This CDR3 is CSVEDGELFF. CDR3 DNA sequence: TGCAGCGTTGAAGACGGGGAGCTGTTTTTT.

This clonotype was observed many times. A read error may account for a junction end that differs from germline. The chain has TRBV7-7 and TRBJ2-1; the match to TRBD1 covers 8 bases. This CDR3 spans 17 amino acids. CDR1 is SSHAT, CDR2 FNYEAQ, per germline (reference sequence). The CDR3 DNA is TGTGCTAGCAGCTTAGGAGATGTACAGGGGGGAAACGATGAGCAGTTCTTC. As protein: CASSLGDVQGGNDEQFF.

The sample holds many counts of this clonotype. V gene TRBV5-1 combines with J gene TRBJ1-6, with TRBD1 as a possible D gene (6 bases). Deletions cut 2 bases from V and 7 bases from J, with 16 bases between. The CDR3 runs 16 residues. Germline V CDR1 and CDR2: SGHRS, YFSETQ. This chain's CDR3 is CASSFNPTGSNSPLHF. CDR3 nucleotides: TGCGCCAGCAGCTTTAACCCGACAGGCAGCAATTCACCCCTCCACTTT.

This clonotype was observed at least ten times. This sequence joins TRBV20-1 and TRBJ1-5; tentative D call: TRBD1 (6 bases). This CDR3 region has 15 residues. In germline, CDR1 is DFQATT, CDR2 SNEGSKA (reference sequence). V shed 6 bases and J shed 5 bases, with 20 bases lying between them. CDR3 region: CSATPGGRDYQPQHF. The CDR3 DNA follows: TGCAGTGCCACCCCGGGGGGCAGAGATTATCAGCCCCAGCATTTT.

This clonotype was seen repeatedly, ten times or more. The CDR3 DNA is TGTGCCAGCAGACCAAGCTTCGGGTCGAGGATTCGCGAGCAGTACTTC. The encoded protein is CASRPSFGSRIREQYF. The chain uses TRBV11-2 and TRBJ2-7; D call uncertain. The CDR3 spans 16 residues. Germline CDR1 reads SGHAT; CDR2 reads FQNNGV. Trimming took 6 bases from V and 6 from J, leaving 24 bases between them.

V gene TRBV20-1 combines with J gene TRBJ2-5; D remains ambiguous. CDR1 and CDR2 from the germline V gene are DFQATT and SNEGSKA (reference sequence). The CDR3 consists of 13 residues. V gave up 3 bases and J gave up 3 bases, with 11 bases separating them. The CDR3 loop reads CSASQRVKETQYF. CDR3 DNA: TGCAGTGCTAGTCAAAGGGTCAAAGAGACCCAGTACTTC.

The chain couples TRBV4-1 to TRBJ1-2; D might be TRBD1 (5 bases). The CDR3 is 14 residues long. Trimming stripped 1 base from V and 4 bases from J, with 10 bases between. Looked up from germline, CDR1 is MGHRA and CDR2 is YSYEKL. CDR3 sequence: CASSQVGEGYGYTF. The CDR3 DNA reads TGCGCCAGCAGCCAAGTAGGGGAAGGCTATGGCTACACCTTC.

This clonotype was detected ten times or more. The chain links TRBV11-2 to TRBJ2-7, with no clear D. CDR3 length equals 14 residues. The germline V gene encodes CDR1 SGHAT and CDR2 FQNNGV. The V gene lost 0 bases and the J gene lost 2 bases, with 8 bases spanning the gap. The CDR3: CASSLEPATYEQYF. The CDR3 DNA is TGTGCCAGCAGCTTAGAGCCGGCCACCTACGAGCAGTACTTC. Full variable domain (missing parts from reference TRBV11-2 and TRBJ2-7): EAGVAQSPRYKIIEKRQSVAFWCNPISGHATLYWYQQILGQGPKLLIQFQNNGVVDDSQLPKDRFSAERLKGVDSTLKIQPAKLEDSAVYLCASSLEPATYEQYFGPGTRLTVT.

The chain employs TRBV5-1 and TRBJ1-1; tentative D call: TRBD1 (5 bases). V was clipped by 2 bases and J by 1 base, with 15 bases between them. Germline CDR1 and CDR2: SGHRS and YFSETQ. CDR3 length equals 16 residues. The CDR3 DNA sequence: TGCGCCAGCAGCTTTCGGGGGAAGGAGCCGAACACTGAAGCTTTCTTT. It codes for CASSFRGKEPNTEAFF.

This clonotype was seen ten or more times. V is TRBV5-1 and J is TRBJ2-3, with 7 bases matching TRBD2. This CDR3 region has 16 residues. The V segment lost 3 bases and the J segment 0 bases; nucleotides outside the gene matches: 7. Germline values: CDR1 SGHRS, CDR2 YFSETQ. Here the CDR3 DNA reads TGCGCCAGCAGCTCCGGGACTATATCTAGCACAGATACGCAGTATTTT. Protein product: CASSSGTISSTDTQYF. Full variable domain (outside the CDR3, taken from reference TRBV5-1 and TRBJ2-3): KAGVTQTPRYLIKTRGQQVTLSCSPISGHRSVSWYQQTPGQGLQFLFEYFSETQRNKGNFPGRFSGRQFSNSRSEMNVSTLELGDSALYLCASSSGTISSTDTQYFGPGTRLTVL.

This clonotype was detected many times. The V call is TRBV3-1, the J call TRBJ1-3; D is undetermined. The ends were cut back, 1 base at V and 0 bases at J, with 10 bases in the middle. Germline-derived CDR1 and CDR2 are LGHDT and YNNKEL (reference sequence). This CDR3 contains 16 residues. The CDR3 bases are TGTGCCAGCAGCCAAGGGCTAGGGTACTCTGGAAACACCATATATTTT. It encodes CASSQGLGYSGNTIYF.

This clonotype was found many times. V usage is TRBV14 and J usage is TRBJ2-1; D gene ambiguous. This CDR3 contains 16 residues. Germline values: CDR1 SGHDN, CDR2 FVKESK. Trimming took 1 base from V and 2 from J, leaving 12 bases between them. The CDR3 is CASSQVWVSAYNEQFF. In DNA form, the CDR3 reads TGTGCCAGCAGCCAAGTGTGGGTCTCTGCCTACAATGAGCAGTTCTTC.

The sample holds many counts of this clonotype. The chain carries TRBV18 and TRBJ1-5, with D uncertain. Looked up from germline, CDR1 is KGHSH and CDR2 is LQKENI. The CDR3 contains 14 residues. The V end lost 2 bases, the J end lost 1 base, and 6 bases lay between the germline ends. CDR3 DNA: TGTGCCAGCTCACCAAGTCTGAGCAATCAGCCCCAGCATTTT. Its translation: CASSPSLSNQPQHF.

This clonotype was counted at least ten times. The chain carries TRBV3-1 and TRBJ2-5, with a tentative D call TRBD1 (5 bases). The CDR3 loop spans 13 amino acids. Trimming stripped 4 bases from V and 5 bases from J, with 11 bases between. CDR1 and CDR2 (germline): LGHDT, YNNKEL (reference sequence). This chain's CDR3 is CASSPDSTETQYF. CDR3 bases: TGTGCCAGCAGCCCAGACAGTACCGAGACCCAGTACTTC.

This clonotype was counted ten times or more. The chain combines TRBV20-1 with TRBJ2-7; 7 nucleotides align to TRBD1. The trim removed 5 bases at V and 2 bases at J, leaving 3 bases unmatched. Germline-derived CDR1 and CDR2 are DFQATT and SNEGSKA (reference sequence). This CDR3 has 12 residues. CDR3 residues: CSAGQATYEQYF. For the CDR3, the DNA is TGCAGTGCTGGACAGGCAACCTACGAGCAGTACTTC.